These 5 T cell receptor beta chains were all obtained from the same sample, sequenced in a study of cytomegalovirus exposure and HLA in healthy donors. TCRdb keeps only in-frame clones here, not all; method: immunoSEQ multiplex PCR. This table holds over 130,000 clones, about 87% found once. Source material: PBMCs. The receptors here all came from a man between 18 and 29 years old in good health and CMV-seropositive.

The J gene is TRBJ1-5, the V gene TRBV30; D unclear. This CDR3 comprises 13 residues. V lost 1 base to trimming and J lost 7 bases, with 11 bases between them. Germline lookup yields CDR1 GTSNPN and CDR2 SVGIG (reference sequence). The CDR3 DNA is TGTGCCTGGAGTGCTATCCCGGGGCAGCCCCAGCATTTT. As protein: CAWSAIPGQPQHF.

This clone was picked up one time. This chain links TRBV6-6 with TRBJ2-2, with TRBD1 matching over 7 bases. V was clipped by 4 bases and J by 8 bases; unmatched bases: 4. Germline CDR1 and CDR2: MNHNY and SVGAGI (reference sequence). The length of the CDR3 is 13 residues. Here the CDR3 reads CASSSQGEGELFF. The CDR3 DNA reads TGTGCCAGCAGTTCCCAGGGGGAAGGGGAGCTGTTTTTT.

V is TRBV7-9 and J is TRBJ2-1, with 7 bases lining up with TRBD2. V trimming: 1 base; J trimming: 0 bases; junction bases outside the gene matches: 6. Germline lookup yields CDR1 SEHNR and CDR2 FQNEAQ (reference sequence). The CDR3 consists of 17 residues. The CDR3 sequence: CASSLVSSGPSYNEQFF. In DNA form, the CDR3 reads TGTGCCAGCAGCTTAGTTTCTAGCGGACCCTCCTACAATGAGCAGTTCTTC.

The V and J genes are TRBV5-6 and TRBJ1-2; D ambiguous. This CDR3 is 14 amino acids long. Germline loops: CDR1 SGHDT, CDR2 YYEEEE. V was pared by 4 bases and J by 8 bases, with 18 bases between. The CDR3 loop is CASSQPSTQKGYTF. The CDR3 DNA sequence: TGTGCCAGCAGCCAACCATCAACTCAAAAGGGCTACACCTTC.

This clone was seen a single time. V gene TRBV28 combines with J gene TRBJ2-7, with TRBD1 matching over 7 bases. The ends lost 5 bases at V and 2 bases at J; junction bases unmatched: 9. There are 15 residues in the CDR3. Germline assignment: CDR1 MDHEN and CDR2 SYDVKM. The CDR3 bases are TGTGCCAGCAGTGCACCCGGGACAGTTACCTACGAGCAGTACTTC. This gives the protein CASSAPGTVTYEQYF.